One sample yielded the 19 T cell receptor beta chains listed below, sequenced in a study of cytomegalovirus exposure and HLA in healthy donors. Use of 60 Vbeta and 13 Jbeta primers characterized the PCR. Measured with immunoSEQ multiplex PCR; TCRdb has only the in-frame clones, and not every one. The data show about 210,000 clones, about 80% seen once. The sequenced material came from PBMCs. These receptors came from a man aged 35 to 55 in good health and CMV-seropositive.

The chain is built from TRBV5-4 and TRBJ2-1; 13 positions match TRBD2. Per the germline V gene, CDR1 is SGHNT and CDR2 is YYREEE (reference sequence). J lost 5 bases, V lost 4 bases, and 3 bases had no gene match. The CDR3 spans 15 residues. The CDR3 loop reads CASSMGLAGNNEQFF. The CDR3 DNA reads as TGTGCCAGCAGCATGGGACTAGCGGGGAACAATGAGCAGTTCTTC.

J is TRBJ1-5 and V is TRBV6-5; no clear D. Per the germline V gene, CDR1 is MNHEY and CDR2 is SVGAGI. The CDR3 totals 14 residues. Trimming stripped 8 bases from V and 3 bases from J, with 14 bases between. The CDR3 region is CASARGESNQPQHF. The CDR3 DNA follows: TGTGCCAGCGCCCGGGGAGAGTCCAATCAGCCCCAGCATTTT.

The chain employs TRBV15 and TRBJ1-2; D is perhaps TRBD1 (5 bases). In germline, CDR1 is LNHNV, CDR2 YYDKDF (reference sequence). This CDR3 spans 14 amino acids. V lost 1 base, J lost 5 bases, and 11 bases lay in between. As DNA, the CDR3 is TGTGCCACCAGCAGAGCAGGGATTGTGTATGGCTACACCTTC. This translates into CATSRAGIVYGYTF.

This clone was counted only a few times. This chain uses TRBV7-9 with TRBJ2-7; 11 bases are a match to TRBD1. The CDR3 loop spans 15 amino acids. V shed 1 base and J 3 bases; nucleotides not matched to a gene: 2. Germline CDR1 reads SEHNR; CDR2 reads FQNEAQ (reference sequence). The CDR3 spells CASSLGTGGYYEQYF. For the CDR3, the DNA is TGTGCCAGCAGCTTAGGGACAGGGGGCTACTACGAGCAGTACTTC.

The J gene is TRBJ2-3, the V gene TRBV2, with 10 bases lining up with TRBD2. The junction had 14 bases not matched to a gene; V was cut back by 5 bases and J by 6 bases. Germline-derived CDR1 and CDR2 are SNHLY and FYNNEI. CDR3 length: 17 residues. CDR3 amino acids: CASSKSSGSGGRDTQYF. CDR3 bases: TGTGCCAGCAGTAAATCTAGCGGGAGCGGGGGTAGGGATACGCAGTATTTT.

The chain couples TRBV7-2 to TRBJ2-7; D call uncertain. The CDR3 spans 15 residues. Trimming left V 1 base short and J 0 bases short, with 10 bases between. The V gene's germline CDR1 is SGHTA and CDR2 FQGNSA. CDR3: CASSLDATSSYEQYF. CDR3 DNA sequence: TGTGCCAGCAGCTTAGATGCAACAAGCTCCTACGAGCAGTACTTC. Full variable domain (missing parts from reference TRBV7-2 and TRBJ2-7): GAGVSQSPSNKVTEKGKDVELRCDPISGHTALYWYRQSLGQGLEFLIYFQGNSAPDKSGLPSDRFSAERTGGSVSTLTIQRTQQEDSAVYLCASSLDATSSYEQYFGPGTRLTVT.

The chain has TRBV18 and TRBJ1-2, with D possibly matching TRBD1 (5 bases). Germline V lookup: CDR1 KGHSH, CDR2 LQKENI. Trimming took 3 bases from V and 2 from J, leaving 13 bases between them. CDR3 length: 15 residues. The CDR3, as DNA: TGTGCCAGCTCACCGCCGGGACTGACCAACTATGGCTACACCTTC. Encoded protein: CASSPPGLTNYGYTF. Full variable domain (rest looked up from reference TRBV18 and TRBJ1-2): NAGVMQNPRHLVRRRGQEARLRCSPMKGHSHVYWYRQLPEEGLKFMVYLQKENIIDESGMPKERFSAEFPKEGPSILRIQQVVRGDSAAYFCASSPPGLTNYGYTFGSGTRLTVV.

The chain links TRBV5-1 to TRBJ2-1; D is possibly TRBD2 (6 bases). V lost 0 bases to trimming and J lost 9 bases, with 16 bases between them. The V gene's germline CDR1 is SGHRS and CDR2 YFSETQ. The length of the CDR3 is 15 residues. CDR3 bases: TGCGCCAGCAGCTTGGTGGTACGGAGGGCCGGTGAGCAGTTCTTC. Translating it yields CASSLVVRRAGEQFF.

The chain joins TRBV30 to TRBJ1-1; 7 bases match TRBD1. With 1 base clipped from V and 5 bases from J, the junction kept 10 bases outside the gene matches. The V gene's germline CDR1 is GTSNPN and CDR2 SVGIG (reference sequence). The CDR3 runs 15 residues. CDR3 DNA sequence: TGTGCCTGGAGTGGCACAGGGGTGAGAAGGACTGAAGCTTTCTTT. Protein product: CAWSGTGVRRTEAFF.

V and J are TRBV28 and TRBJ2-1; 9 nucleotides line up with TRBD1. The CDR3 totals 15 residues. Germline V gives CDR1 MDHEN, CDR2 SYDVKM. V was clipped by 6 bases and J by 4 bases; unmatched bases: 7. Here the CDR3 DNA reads TGTGCCAGCAGATATACAGGGGGCATGTACAATGAGCAGTTCTTC. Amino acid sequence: CASRYTGGMYNEQFF.

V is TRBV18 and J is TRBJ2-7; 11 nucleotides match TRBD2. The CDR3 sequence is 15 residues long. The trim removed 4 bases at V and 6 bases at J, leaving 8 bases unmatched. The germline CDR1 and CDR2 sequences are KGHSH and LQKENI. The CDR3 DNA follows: TGTGCCAGCTCACTTACTAGCGGGAGACTTGTCGAGCAGTACGTC. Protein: CASSLTSGRLVEQYV.

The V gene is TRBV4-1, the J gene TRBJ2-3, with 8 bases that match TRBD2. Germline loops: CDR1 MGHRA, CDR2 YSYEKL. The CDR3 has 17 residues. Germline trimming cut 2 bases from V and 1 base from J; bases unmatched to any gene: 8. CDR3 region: CASSQKTSAWGTDTQYF. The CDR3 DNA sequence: TGCGCCAGCAGCCAAAAGACTAGCGCATGGGGCACAGATACGCAGTATTTT.

In nucleotides, the CDR3 is TGTGCCAGCTCACCCCTTGGGCAGGGTGGAGAGACCCAGTACTTC. This sequence encodes CASSPLGQGGETQYF. The chain is built from TRBV18 and TRBJ2-5; TRBD1 might be the D (5 bases). In germline, CDR1 is KGHSH, CDR2 LQKENI. V shed 3 bases and J shed 4 bases, with 15 bases lying between them. The CDR3 spans 15 residues.

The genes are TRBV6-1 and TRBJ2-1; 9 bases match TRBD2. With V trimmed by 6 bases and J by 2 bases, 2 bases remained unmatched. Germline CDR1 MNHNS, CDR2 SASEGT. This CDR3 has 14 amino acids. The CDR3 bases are TGTGCCAGCAGGTCTAGCGGGACCTACAATGAGCAGTTCTTC. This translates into CASRSSGTYNEQFF.

The CDR3 here is CASFDQGGMNTEAFF. The CDR3, as DNA: TGTGCCAGCTTCGACCAAGGGGGCATGAACACTGAAGCTTTCTTT. The genes are TRBV18 and TRBJ1-1; 7 bases are shared with TRBD1. Germline V gene data show CDR1 as KGHSH and CDR2 as LQKENI. Losses at the gene ends were 7 bases for V and 0 bases for J; bases not matched to a gene: 8. The CDR3 totals 15 residues.

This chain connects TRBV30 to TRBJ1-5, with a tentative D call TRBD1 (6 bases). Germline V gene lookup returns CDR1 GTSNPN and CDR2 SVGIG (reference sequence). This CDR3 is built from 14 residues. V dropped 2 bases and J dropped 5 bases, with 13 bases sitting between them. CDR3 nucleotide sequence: TGTGCCTGGAGTAAAGGACAGTTGGATCAGCCCCAGCATTTT. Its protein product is CAWSKGQLDQPQHF.

The CDR3 here is CASSSQGASNQPQHF. CDR3 nucleotides: TGTGCCAGCAGCTCTCAGGGGGCGAGCAATCAGCCCCAGCATTTT. The chain links TRBV9 to TRBJ1-5; 8 bases agree with TRBD1. The trim removed 4 bases at V and 1 base at J, leaving 4 bases unmatched. Looked up from germline, CDR1 is SGDLS and CDR2 is YYNGEE. This CDR3 is 15 amino acids long.

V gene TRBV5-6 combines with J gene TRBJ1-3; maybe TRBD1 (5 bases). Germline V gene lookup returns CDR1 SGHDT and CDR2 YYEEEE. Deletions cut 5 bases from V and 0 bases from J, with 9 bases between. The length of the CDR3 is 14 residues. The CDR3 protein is CASSMGGSGNTIYF. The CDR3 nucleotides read TGTGCCAGCAGTATGGGGGGCTCTGGAAACACCATATATTTT.

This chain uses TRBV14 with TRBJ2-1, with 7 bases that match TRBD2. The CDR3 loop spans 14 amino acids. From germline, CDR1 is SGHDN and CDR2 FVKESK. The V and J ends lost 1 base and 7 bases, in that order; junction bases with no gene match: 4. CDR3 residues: CASSQGTSWNEQFF. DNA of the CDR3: TGTGCCAGCAGCCAAGGGACTAGTTGGAATGAGCAGTTCTTC. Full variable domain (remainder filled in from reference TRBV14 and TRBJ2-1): EAGVTQFPSHSVIEKGQTVTLRCDPISGHDNLYWYRRVMGKEIKFLLHFVKESKQDESGMPNNRFLAERTGGTYSTLKVQPAELEDSGVYFCASSQGTSWNEQFFGPGTRLTVL.